The clone carrying this TCR beta chain was seen many times. Its antigen is unidentified. This specimen comes from a study of post-analysis software for immune sequencing data. Study context: There were relapsing-remitting, secondary progressive and progressive-relapsing multiple sclerosis among the disease courses included. The study's findings and limits: Significantly lower normalized Chao1 diversity was found in patients with multiple sclerosis relative to controls. TRBV5-6, TRBV5-1 and TRBV20-1 belonged to a set of roughly five TRBV segments that were more frequent in patients than controls. F measure showed strong co-clustering of same-batch samples.

Built from TCR beta cDNA, the libraries had unique molecular identifiers in them. Starting from approximately 1 to 10 million T cells, the study yielded 460,000 or so cDNA molecules. MiXCR, run by TCRdb on the PCR reads, gives a single entry per CDR3 protein. Of about 260,000 distinct CDR3 sequences in the sample, 30% to 45% were seen once. The CDR3 covers 15 residues. V lost 9 bases and J 0 bases, leaving 12 bases between the germline ends. This TCR came from a girl under 18 with multiple sclerosis. Sequencing input: blood. The chain recombines TRBV12-3 or TRBV12-4 with TRBJ1-6; D perhaps matches TRBD1 (5 bases). CDR3 residues: CASSPGSSYNSPLHF. DNA of the CDR3: TGTGCCAGTTCTCCAGGGAGCTCCTATAATTCACCCCTCCACTTT.